This TCR beta chain was recovered during a study of CD8 T cells in ankylosing spondylitis. General study findings and limits: Earlier authors reported some of these motif variants in reactive arthritis synovial fluid and blood. Seemingly distinctive of ankylosing spondylitis blood was a TCR beta motif formed by eight highly homologous variants. Reportedly, disease-linked clones are significantly enriched in ankylosing spondylitis patients' matched synovial fluid.

Germline trimming cut 4 bases from V and 8 bases from J; bases unmatched to any gene: 9. Germline CDR1 and CDR2: SGHDN and FVKESK. This CDR3 comprises 14 residues. This clonotype was seen a few times. Its specificity is not known. TCRdb reanalysed the 5' RACE reads using MiXCR and keeps one entry per CDR3 protein. The sample consists of roughly 670,000 distinct CDR3 sequences, around 19% of them appearing once. This sequence originates from a male donor with ankylosing spondylitis. The specimen sequenced was blood, either unsorted or a sorted T cell fraction (not recorded which). The genes are TRBV14 and TRBJ1-1, with 8 bases that match TRBD1. The CDR3 DNA follows: TGTGCCAGCAGCCTCGGACAGGGCCTAGGGGAAGCTTTCTTT. Translating it yields CASSLGQGLGEAFF.